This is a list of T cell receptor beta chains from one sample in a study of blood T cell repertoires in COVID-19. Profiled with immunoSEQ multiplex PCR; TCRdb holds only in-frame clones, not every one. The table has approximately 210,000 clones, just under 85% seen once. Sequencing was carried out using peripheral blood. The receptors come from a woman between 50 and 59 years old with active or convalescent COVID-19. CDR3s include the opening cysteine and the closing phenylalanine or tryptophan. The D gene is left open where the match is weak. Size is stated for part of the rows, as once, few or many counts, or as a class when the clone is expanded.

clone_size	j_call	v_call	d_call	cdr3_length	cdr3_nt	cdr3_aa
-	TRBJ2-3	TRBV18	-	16	TGTGCCAGCTCACTACAGTTCGGAGGGTCCACAGATACGCAGTATTTT	CASSLQFGGSTDTQYF
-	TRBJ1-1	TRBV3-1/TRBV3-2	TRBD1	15	TGTGCCAGCAGCCAAGGGGACAGGGAGGACACTGAAGCTTTCTTT	CASSQGDREDTEAFF
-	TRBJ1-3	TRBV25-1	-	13	TGTGCCAGCAGCCGCGGATCTGGAAACACCATATATTTT	CASSRGSGNTIYF
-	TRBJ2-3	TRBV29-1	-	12	TGCAGCGGGGGCGGCTACACAGATACGCAGTATTTT	CSGGGYTDTQYF
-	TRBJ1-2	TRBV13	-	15	TGTGCCAGCAGCCCCCGGGACTCACCTAACTATGGCTACACCTTC	CASSPRDSPNYGYTF
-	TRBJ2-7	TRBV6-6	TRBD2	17	TGTGCCAGCAGTCCGGGACTAGCGGGTGGGGGTACTACGAAGCAGTACTTC	CASSPGLAGGGTTKQYF
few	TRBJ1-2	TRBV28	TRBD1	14	TGTGCCAGCAGTTTGGACAGGGTCACCAGGGGCTACACCTTC	CASSLDRVTRGYTF
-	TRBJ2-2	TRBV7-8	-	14	TGTGCCAGCAGCTTAGTGGGGGCCACCGGGGAGCTGTTTTTT	CASSLVGATGELFF
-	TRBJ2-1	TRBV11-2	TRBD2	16	TGTGCCAGCAGCTTAGGCGGGAGGGCCTCTGGGGGTGAGCAGTTCTTC	CASSLGGRASGGEQFF
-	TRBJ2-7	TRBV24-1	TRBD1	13	TGTGCCACTAGTGGACAGGGGGCCCACGAGCAGTACTTC	CATSGQGAHEQYF
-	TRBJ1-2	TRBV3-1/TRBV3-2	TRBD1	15	TGTGCCAGCAGCCTACGACAGGGGGCTGGCTATGGCTACACCTTC	CASSLRQGAGYGYTF
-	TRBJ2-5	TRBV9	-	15	TGTGCCAGCAGCGTAGTTCCCGGGAGTGGAGAGACCCAGTACTTC	CASSVVPGSGETQYF
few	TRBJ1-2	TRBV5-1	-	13	TGCGCCAGCAGCTTGGAAGGAGGGGTAGGCTACACCTTC	CASSLEGGVGYTF
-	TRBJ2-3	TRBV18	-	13	TGTGCCAGCTCACTAGACACCCCAGATACGCAGTATTTT	CASSLDTPDTQYF
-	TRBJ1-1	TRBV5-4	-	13	TGTGCCAGCACCTCCGGGAAGAACACTGAAGCTTTCTTT	CASTSGKNTEAFF
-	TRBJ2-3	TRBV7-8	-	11	TGTGCCAGCAGCTCGGCAGATACGCAGTATTTT	CASSSADTQYF
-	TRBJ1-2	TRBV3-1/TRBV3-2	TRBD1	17	TGTGCCAGCAGCCAAAGTTCGGGACAGGGAGTGTGGGATGGCTACACCTTC	CASSQSSGQGVWDGYTF
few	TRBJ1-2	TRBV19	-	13	TGTGCCAGTAGTATCGAGGGTTTCTATGGCTACACCTTC	CASSIEGFYGYTF
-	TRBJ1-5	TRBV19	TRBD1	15	TGTGCCAGTAGTAGGGGACAGGGCGGTAATCAGCCCCAGCATTTT	CASSRGQGGNQPQHF
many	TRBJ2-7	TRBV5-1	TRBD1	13	TGCGCCAGCAGCCATCCCAGGGGGCGGGAGCAGTACTTC	CASSHPRGREQYF
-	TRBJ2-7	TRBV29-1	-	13	TGCAGCGTTGGCCACAGGGCCCCCTACGAGCAGTACTTC	CSVGHRAPYEQYF
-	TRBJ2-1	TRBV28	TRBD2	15	TGTGCCAGCGCCCCGGGAGGGGGGGAGTACAATGAGCAGTTCTTC	CASAPGGGEYNEQFF
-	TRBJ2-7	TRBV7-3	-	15	TGTGCCAGCAGCTTACAAGCGGCGGTGGGCTACGAGCAGTACTTC	CASSLQAAVGYEQYF
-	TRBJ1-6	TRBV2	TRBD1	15	TGTGCCAGCAGTGAAGCGCGGGGACAGGGAGCACCCCTCCACTTT	CASSEARGQGAPLHF
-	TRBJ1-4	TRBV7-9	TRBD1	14	TGTGCCAGCAGACAGACAGGGGGAAATGAAAAACTGTTTTTT	CASRQTGGNEKLFF
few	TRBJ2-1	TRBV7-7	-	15	TGTGCCAGCAGCTTAGGGCCTAGCTCCTACAATGAGCAGTTCTTC	CASSLGPSSYNEQFF
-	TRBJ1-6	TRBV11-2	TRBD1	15	TGTGCCAGCAGCTTAGTCGGACAGGGCGGGTCACCCCTCCACTTT	CASSLVGQGGSPLHF
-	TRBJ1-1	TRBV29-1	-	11	TGCAGCGCCCGAGGGATGGTTGAAGCTTTCTTT	CSARGMVEAFF
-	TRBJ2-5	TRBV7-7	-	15	TGTGCCAGCAGCAGAGGGCGGGGCGTTTCAGAGACCCAGTACTTC	CASSRGRGVSETQYF
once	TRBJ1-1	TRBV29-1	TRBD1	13	TGCAGCGCCCGCGGACAGGGGAACACTGAAGCTTTCTTT	CSARGQGNTEAFF
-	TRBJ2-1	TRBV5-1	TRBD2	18	TGCGCCAGCAGCTTGGATCGACTAGCGGGGGCCACATACAATGAGCAGTTCTTC	CASSLDRLAGATYNEQFF
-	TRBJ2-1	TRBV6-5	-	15	TGTGCCAGCACCTTAGCGGACCCGATGTACAATGAGCAGTTCTTC	CASTLADPMYNEQFF
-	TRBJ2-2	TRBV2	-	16	TGTGCCAGCAGTTACGGGAGATCCGCGAACACCGGGGAGCTGTTTTTT	CASSYGRSANTGELFF
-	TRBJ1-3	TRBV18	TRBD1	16	TGTGCCAGCTCACCGTCCGGGACAGGGGACGGAAACACCATATATTTT	CASSPSGTGDGNTIYF
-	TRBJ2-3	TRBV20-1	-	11	TGCAGTGCTCCTAGCACAGATACGCAGTATTTT	CSAPSTDTQYF
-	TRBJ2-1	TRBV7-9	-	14	TGTGCCAGCAGCTTAGGTAGGGGTTCCAATGAGCAGTTCTTC	CASSLGRGSNEQFF
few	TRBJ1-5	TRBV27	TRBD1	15	TGTGCCAGCAGTAACGTCAGGGGGCACGTTGGGCCCCAGCATTTT	CASSNVRGHVGPQHF
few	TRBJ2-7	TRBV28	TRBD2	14	TGTGCCAGCCGACCTTCCCGGGACTACCATCAGCAGTACTTC	CASRPSRDYHQQYF
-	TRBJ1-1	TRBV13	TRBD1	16	TGTGCCAGCAGCTTTCGACAGGGGGTTAGGGAAACTGAAGCTTTCTTT	CASSFRQGVRETEAFF
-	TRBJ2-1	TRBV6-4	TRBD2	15	TGTGCCAGCGCCCCCGGAGTTAGCGGGAGTAATGAGCAGTTCTTC	CASAPGVSGSNEQFF
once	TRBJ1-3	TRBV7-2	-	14	TGTGCCAGCAGCCGGTCGGGTTCTGGAAACACCATATATTTT	CASSRSGSGNTIYF
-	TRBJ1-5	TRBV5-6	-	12	TGTGCCAGCAGCTTCAGGAATCAGCCCCAGCATTTT	CASSFRNQPQHF
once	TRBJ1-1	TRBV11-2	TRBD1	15	TGTGCCAGCAGCCCGTGGACAGGGGTGACCACTGAAGCTTTCTTT	CASSPWTGVTTEAFF
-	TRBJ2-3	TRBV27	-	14	TGTGCCAGCAGCCGCAGAGCTAGCTCAGATACGCAGTATTTT	CASSRRASSDTQYF
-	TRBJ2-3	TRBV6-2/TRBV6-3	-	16	TGTGCCAGCAGCGAGACAGGCGGGGCGGGGGCAGATACGCAGTATTTT	CASSETGGAGADTQYF
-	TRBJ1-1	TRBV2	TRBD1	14	TGTGCCAGCTACCGGCAGGGGGCGATCCCTGAAGCTTTCTTT	CASYRQGAIPEAFF
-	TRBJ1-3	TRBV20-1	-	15	TGCAGTGCTAGTCAGCAGAGACTGCTTGGAAACACCATATATTTT	CSASQQRLLGNTIYF
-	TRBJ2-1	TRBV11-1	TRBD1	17	TGTGCCAGCAGCTTAGCGCTTGGGACAGGGGGCAACAATGAGCAGTTCTTC	CASSLALGTGGNNEQFF
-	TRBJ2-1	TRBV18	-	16	TGTGCCAGCTCACCAGCACTCGGGGGGCGGAGGAATGAGCAGTTCTTC	CASSPALGGRRNEQFF
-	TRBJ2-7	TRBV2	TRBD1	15	TGTGCCAGCACCGGACAGGGGGTACGGTCCTACGAGCAGTACTTC	CASTGQGVRSYEQYF
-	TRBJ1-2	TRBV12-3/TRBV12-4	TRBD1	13	TGTGCCAGCAGCCGGACAGGGGTCTATGGCTACACCTTC	CASSRTGVYGYTF
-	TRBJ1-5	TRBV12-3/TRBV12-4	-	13	TGTGCCAGCAGTTTCTTTAACAATCAGCCCCAGCATTTT	CASSFFNNQPQHF
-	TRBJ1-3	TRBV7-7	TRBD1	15	TGTGCCAGCAGCTTAGGACAGGGGAAGGGAAACACCATATATTTT	CASSLGQGKGNTIYF
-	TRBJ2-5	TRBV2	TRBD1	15	TGTGCCAGCAGGGGGGACAGGGCGAGGTCGGAGACCCAGTACTTC	CASRGDRARSETQYF
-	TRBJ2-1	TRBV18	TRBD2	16	TGTGCCAGCTCCCCAAATCTAGCGGGATCAGGGAATGAGCAGTTCTTC	CASSPNLAGSGNEQFF
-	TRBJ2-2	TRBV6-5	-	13	TGTGCCAGCAGTTTCCCCCTTAGCGGGGAGCTGTTTTTT	CASSFPLSGELFF
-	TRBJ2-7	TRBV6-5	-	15	TGTGCCAGCAGACCTAGACCCTCAATTACCTACGAGCAGTACTTC	CASRPRPSITYEQYF
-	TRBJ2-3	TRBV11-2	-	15	TGTGCCAGCAGCTTAGCGGGACAAAGCACAGATACGCAGTATTTT	CASSLAGQSTDTQYF
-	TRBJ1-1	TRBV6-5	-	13	TGTGCCAGCTTTGCGGGGTTCGCCACTGAAGCTTTCTTT	CASFAGFATEAFF